The 27 T cell receptor beta chains listed next were all sequenced from one sample in a study of CD8 T cells in Susac syndrome. The authors reverse transcribed 0.5 to 1 ug RNA with random hexamers. From the immunoSEQ multiplex PCR reads, TCRdb called clonotypes with MiXCR, one entry per CDR3 protein. This table holds hundreds of thousands of distinct CDR3 sequences, more than 85% found once. The source material was CD8+ T cells from PBMCs. The receptors originated from a human donor with multiple sclerosis.

This chain connects TRBV15 to TRBJ1-4; TRBD1 agrees at 8 bases. Germline V gene data show CDR1 as LNHNV and CDR2 as YYDKDF (reference sequence). The CDR3 consists of 15 residues. V lost 0 bases to trimming and J lost 8 bases; unmatched junction nucleotides: 5. DNA for the CDR3: TGTGCCACCAGCAGAGATGGACAGGGCAGGGAAAAACTGTTTTTT. Amino acid sequence: CATSRDGQGREKLFF.

This chain joins TRBV30 and TRBJ1-1; no definite D call. The CDR3 sequence is 12 residues long. Germline CDR1 reads GTSNPN; CDR2 reads SVGIG (reference sequence). Trimming stripped 1 base from V and 9 bases from J, with 12 bases between. The CDR3: CAWSADDLQAFF. CDR3 nucleotide sequence: TGTGCCTGGAGTGCCGACGACCTCCAAGCTTTCTTT. The variable domain in full, completed from reference TRBV30 and TRBJ1-1, reads SQTIHQWPATLVQPVGSPLSLECTVEGTSNPNLYWYRQAAGRGLQLLFYSVGIGQISSEVPQNLSASRPQDRQFILSSKKLLLSDSGFYLCAWSADDLQAFFGQGTRLTVV.

The chain is built from TRBV30 and TRBJ1-3, with TRBD1 matching over 7 bases. Germline V gives CDR1 GTSNPN, CDR2 SVGIG (reference sequence). The V segment lost 7 bases and the J segment 2 bases; nucleotides outside the gene matches: 5. This CDR3 has 13 amino acids. This chain's CDR3 is CAFRGDPGNTIYF. CDR3 DNA: TGTGCCTTCAGGGGGGATCCTGGAAACACCATATATTTT.

V and J are TRBV7-6 and TRBJ1-1; perhaps TRBD1 as D (5 bases). Trimming cost V 1 base and J 7 bases, with 7 bases left between them. The CDR3 is made up of 12 amino acids. Germline V gene sequence: CDR1 SGHVS, CDR2 FNYEAQ. The CDR3 DNA reads TGTGCCAGCAGCTTAGGGGGGGGTGAAGCTTTCTTT. This sequence encodes CASSLGGGEAFF.

This sequence joins TRBV12-3 or TRBV12-4 and TRBJ2-3; maybe TRBD2 (5 bases). The CDR3 extends over 12 amino acids. V was trimmed by 6 bases and J by 14 bases, leaving 18 bases between them. The CDR3 DNA reads TGTGCCAGCAGCTCTGTGGGGAGTCATTGGTATTTT. Protein: CASSSVGSHWYF.

V usage is TRBV4-1 and J usage is TRBJ2-1; 9 bases are a match to TRBD1. Germline CDR1 reads MGHRA; CDR2 reads YSYEKL. CDR3 length equals 14 residues. With V trimmed by 8 bases and J by 9 bases, 11 bases remained unmatched. This CDR3 reads CASQALQGAAEQFF. The CDR3 DNA reads as TGCGCCAGCCAAGCCCTACAGGGGGCGGCTGAGCAGTTCTTC.

The chain links TRBV15 to TRBJ2-3; 8 bases agree with TRBD2. V was clipped by 5 bases and J by 8 bases; unmatched bases: 6. Germline V gene lookup returns CDR1 LNHNV and CDR2 YYDKDF (reference sequence). This CDR3 is 13 amino acids long. CDR3 nucleotide sequence: TGTGCCACCAGCGGGACTAGGGGGGGTACGCAGTATTTT. Amino acids: CATSGTRGGTQYF.

The rearrangement uses TRBV14 and TRBJ2-3, with a tentative D call TRBD2 (6 bases). This CDR3 is 16 amino acids long. Germline V gene data show CDR1 as SGHDN and CDR2 as FVKESK. Deletions cut 3 bases from V and 2 bases from J, with 15 bases between. The CDR3 nucleotides read TGTGCCAGCAGCCACGAGGGGACTTTGGCCACAGATACGCAGTATTTT. This codes for CASSHEGTLATDTQYF.

This rearrangement joins TRBV19 to TRBJ2-3; D remains unclear. CDR1 is LNHDA and CDR2 is SQIVND in the germline V gene (reference sequence). Trimming took 2 bases from V and 0 from J, leaving 6 bases between them. The CDR3 is 14 residues long. CDR3 loop: CASSIQTSTDTQYF. CDR3 nucleotide sequence: TGTGCCAGTAGTATACAGACCAGCACAGATACGCAGTATTTT. Full variable domain (outside the CDR3, taken from reference TRBV19 and TRBJ2-3): DGGITQSPKYLFRKEGQNVTLSCEQNLNHDAMYWYRQDPGQGLRLIYYSQIVNDFQKGDIAEGYSVSREKKESFPLTVTSAQKNPTAFYLCASSIQTSTDTQYFGPGTRLTVL.

This chain uses TRBV4-1 with TRBJ1-1, with a weak D call TRBD1 (5 bases). This CDR3 spans 15 amino acids. Germline-derived CDR1 and CDR2 are MGHRA and YSYEKL. Trimming shortened V by 3 bases and J by 1 base, and 12 bases separated the two germline ends. CDR3 sequence (DNA): TGCGCCAGCAGCCAGGATCAGACAGCGAACACTGAAGCTTTCTTT. Its protein product is CASSQDQTANTEAFF.

This clonotype showed up just once. The J gene is TRBJ1-4, the V gene TRBV5-4; D not certain. The CDR3 loop spans 17 amino acids. Trimming shortened V by 2 bases and J by 0 bases, and 14 bases separated the two germline ends. CDR1 and CDR2 (germline): SGHNT, YYREEE (reference sequence). CDR3 residues: CASSFKTLSATNEKLFF. In DNA form, the CDR3 reads TGTGCCAGCAGCTTCAAAACCCTAAGTGCAACTAATGAAAAACTGTTTTTT.

The V gene is TRBV6-2 or TRBV6-3, the J gene TRBJ2-2, with no clear D. The CDR3 is made up of 15 amino acids. Germline values: CDR1 MNHEY, CDR2 SVGEGT. V lost 9 bases and J lost 4, with 18 bases in between. The CDR3 sequence is CASCQGWAITGELFF. CDR3 sequence (DNA): TGTGCCAGTTGTCAAGGGTGGGCGATCACCGGGGAGCTGTTTTTT.

The rearrangement uses TRBV30 and TRBJ1-1; no reliable D call. This CDR3 comprises 12 residues. The V and J ends lost 8 bases and 2 bases respectively, with 12 bases between them. CDR1 and CDR2 (germline): GTSNPN, SVGIG (reference sequence). Here the CDR3 DNA reads TGTGCCGTGGGCTGGGGAAACACTGAAGCTTTCTTT. Translation gives CAVGWGNTEAFF.

V is TRBV11-1 and J is TRBJ1-1; 7 bases map to TRBD1. This CDR3 has 22 amino acids. CDR1 is SGHAT, CDR2 FQDESV, per germline (reference sequence). The V segment lost 1 base and the J segment 0 bases; nucleotides outside the gene matches: 23. CDR3 residues: CASSLGLLVYRGAAGMNTEAFF. The DNA for the CDR3 is TGTGCCAGCAGCTTAGGGCTGTTAGTCTACAGGGGCGCCGCTGGGATGAACACTGAAGCTTTCTTT.

This rearrangement joins TRBV6-5 to TRBJ2-1; D is possibly TRBD2 (5 bases). Germline V gene lookup returns CDR1 MNHEY and CDR2 SVGAGI. The CDR3 has 15 residues. V shed 2 bases and J shed 4 bases, with 12 bases lying between them. CDR3 amino acids: CASSYNGEPYNEQFF. Here the CDR3 DNA reads TGTGCCAGCAGTTACAACGGGGAACCGTACAATGAGCAGTTCTTC.

CDR3 region: CASSDPSLSTPPYNEQFF. The CDR3 bases are TGTGCCAGCAGCGACCCATCACTAAGTACCCCTCCCTACAATGAGCAGTTCTTC. The chain links TRBV14 to TRBJ2-1; no clear D gene. Trimming removed 5 bases at V and 2 bases at J, with 22 bases between. CDR1 is SGHDN, CDR2 FVKESK, per germline. The CDR3 runs to 18 residues.

The chain is built from TRBV3-1 and TRBJ2-3; TRBD2 matches 13 bases. The length of the CDR3 is 17 residues. Germline V gives CDR1 LGHDT, CDR2 YNNKEL (reference sequence). J gave up 2 bases and V 2 bases, and 4 bases lay outside the gene matches. This CDR3 is CASSQRLAGGVTDTQYF. The CDR3 DNA reads as TGTGCCAGCAGCCAACGACTAGCGGGAGGCGTCACAGATACGCAGTATTTT.

The chain joins TRBV2 to TRBJ2-7; possible D gene TRBD2, 6 bases. V gave up 2 bases and J gave up 3 bases, with 14 bases separating them. This CDR3 region has 15 residues. The germline V gene encodes CDR1 SNHLY and CDR2 FYNNEI. The CDR3 sequence is CASSERLAGFYEQYF. The CDR3 DNA is TGTGCCAGCAGTGAAAGGTTGGCGGGATTCTACGAGCAGTACTTC.

This chain links TRBV14 with TRBJ1-6; TRBD1 agrees at 7 bases. The CDR3 extends over 14 amino acids. Per germline, CDR1 SGHDN and CDR2 FVKESK. V shed 6 bases, J shed 10 bases, and the junction held 9 bases outside the gene matches. CDR3 loop: CASSYWQGESPLHF. In DNA, the CDR3 is TGTGCCAGCAGTTACTGGCAGGGGGAATCACCCCTCCACTTT.

The chain recombines TRBV29-1 with TRBJ1-1; D not certain. The germline CDR1 and CDR2 sequences are SQVTM and ANQGSEA. This CDR3 is built from 13 residues. The V end was cut by 1 base, the J end by 7 bases, with 13 bases between. The DNA for the CDR3 is TGCAGCGTTGAAGGACCAGGAGAGTTTGAAGCTTTCTTT. Its translation: CSVEGPGEFEAFF.

The chain employs TRBV7-2 and TRBJ1-2, with 9 bases aligning to TRBD1. Germline V gene lookup returns CDR1 SGHTA and CDR2 FQGNSA. This CDR3 region has 15 residues. With V trimmed by 1 base and J by 7 bases, 7 bases remained unmatched. CDR3 coding DNA: TGTGCCAGCAGCTTAGGGACAGGGGACATCGGTGGCTACACCTTC. Residues: CASSLGTGDIGGYTF.

The chain combines TRBV4-2 with TRBJ2-1; maybe TRBD1 (6 bases). Trimming removed 0 bases from V and 4 bases from J, with 10 bases in between. CDR1 is LGHNA, CDR2 YNFKEQ, per germline. The CDR3 length is 15 residues. The CDR3 DNA sequence: TGTGCCAGCAGCCAAGACGGGACACCATACAATGAGCAGTTCTTC. This encodes CASSQDGTPYNEQFF.

This clonotype came up once. This CDR3 is CASSLEAANYGYTF. Written as DNA, the CDR3 is TGTGCCAGCAGCTTAGAAGCGGCTAACTATGGCTACACCTTC. This chain joins TRBV7-9 and TRBJ1-2; no clear D. V was clipped by 1 base and J by 0 bases, with 6 bases between them. Germline V gene lookup returns CDR1 SEHNR and CDR2 FQNEAQ (reference sequence). The CDR3 spans 14 residues.

This clonotype was found once. The CDR3 sequence: CSAVAGGRYNEQFF. CDR3 coding DNA: TGCAGTGCTGTAGCGGGAGGGCGCTACAATGAGCAGTTCTTC. The chain is built from TRBV20-1 and TRBJ2-1, with 11 positions matching TRBD2. The CDR3 spans 14 residues. In germline, CDR1 is DFQATT, CDR2 SNEGSKA (reference sequence). V lost 5 bases, J lost 3 bases, and 3 bases stayed unmatched.

The genes are TRBV9 and TRBJ2-1; no clear D. The V gene's germline CDR1 is SGDLS and CDR2 YYNGEE. The CDR3 is 11 amino acids. Trimming stripped 0 bases from V and 8 bases from J, with 3 bases between. This CDR3 is CASSVDHEQFF. CDR3 nucleotides: TGTGCCAGCAGCGTAGACCATGAGCAGTTCTTC.

This sequence joins TRBV7-9 and TRBJ2-3; D possibly corresponds to TRBD1 (5 bases). V lost 4 bases and J lost 5, with 13 bases in between. The length of the CDR3 is 14 residues. CDR1 is SEHNR, CDR2 FQNEAQ, per germline (reference sequence). The CDR3 reads CASSSSQAEDTQYF. The CDR3 DNA follows: TGTGCCAGCAGCTCGTCACAGGCCGAAGATACGCAGTATTTT.

The chain joins TRBV4-2 to TRBJ1-6; D is perhaps TRBD1 (5 bases). Trimming cost V 1 base and J 10 bases, with 8 bases left between them. This CDR3 contains 13 residues. CDR1 is LGHNA, CDR2 YNFKEQ, per germline. The CDR3 here is CASSQGDQSPLHF. The CDR3 region has the DNA TGTGCCAGCAGCCAAGGGGACCAGTCACCCCTCCACTTT.